The entry that follows covers one T cell receptor beta chain sequence. This clone was counted between two and nine times. Its recognized antigen is unknown. Base-call qualities are not available, and no considerably larger clone is one nucleotide away. The sample's treatment or condition label, decoded: randomized to nivolumab then ipilimumab (arm A) or the reverse (arm B). No trial patient had received prior DNA-damaging chemotherapy. Samples came from patients with melanoma in CheckMate 064, a randomized, open-label phase II trial of sequential checkpoint blockade. Genomic DNA from formalin-fixed paraffin-embedded (FFPE) tissue samples served as the input for tumor TCR sequencing. The entry originates in a study of sequential checkpoint blockade in melanoma (dated by TCRdb to the late 2010s). With regard to the full study: Using 1:1 randomization, the trial assigned patients either to first-line nivolumab followed by ipilimumab (arm A) or to ipilimumab followed by nivolumab (arm B). Both trial sequences were followed by maintenance nivolumab. DNA from about 90 melanoma tumor samples collected before treatment underwent TCRbeta immunosequencing. For about two dozen patients, matched tumor biopsies were obtained before treatment and at week 13, following single-agent nivolumab (arm A) or ipilimumab (arm B). In around four fifths of the matched pre- and post-treatment tumor biopsy pairs, both biopsies came from the same lesion.

Points the paper makes about the study in general: PD-L1 staining and CD8+ T-cell counts correlated with tumor T-cell fraction and clonality, whereas mutational load did not. In the nivolumab-first arm (arm A), pretreatment tumor TIL clonality was associated with response (P = .04). Within-arm analyses of tumor T-cell fraction were limited by small sample sizes and reduced statistical power. Patients whose tumor T-cell fraction and clonality increased by week 13 were about 30 times more likely to achieve clinical benefit. The response-prediction model combining TCR metrics and mutation burden needs validation in larger, independent patient cohorts.

The CDR3 runs 13 residues from the cysteine to the phenylalanine. Just the 39-base CDR3 DNA is kept, in frame starting at base 1. The junction shows trimming of 7 bases on V and 1 base on J, plus 10 bases between the germline ends. Reading the germline V gene gives CDR1 LGHNT and CDR2 FRNRAP. The immunoSEQ Assay was used to immunosequence TCRbeta CDR3 regions from genomic DNA. Prior to high-throughput sequencing, genomic DNA was amplified by bias-controlled multiplex PCR. The original pipeline was this. To quantify the absolute abundance of each unique TCRbeta CDR3 region, the sequences were collapsed and filtered. Clonality, defined as 1 minus Pielou's evenness, was calculated using only productive rearrangements. Tumor T-cell fraction was calculated by normalizing TCRbeta template counts to the amount of usable DNA, which was estimated from several housekeeping genes. Clones with significantly greater frequencies in on-treatment versus baseline samples were identified using a previously published method. TCRdb limited this immuneACCESS table to in-frame rearrangements with V and J called. A share of clones is missing; checked studies link under half to unresolved V genes, and the rest is unexplained. The V and J calls and clone size come from that table; D and trimming were worked out from the DNA. The sample has about 1,400 clones on record, 25% of them singletons. 10% to 11% of the sample goes to the ten largest clones.

Recombination joined TRBV12-5 with TRBJ1-1, with no confidently assigned D gene. The sample here was tumor tissue (inferred from file names), taken from a patient given nivolumab and ipilimumab in sequence. The receptor's source is a human donor with melanoma. The DNA sequence reads TGTGCTAGTGTAGGTTTCCCGAACACTGAAGCTTTCTTT. Its translation is CASVGFPNTEAFF.